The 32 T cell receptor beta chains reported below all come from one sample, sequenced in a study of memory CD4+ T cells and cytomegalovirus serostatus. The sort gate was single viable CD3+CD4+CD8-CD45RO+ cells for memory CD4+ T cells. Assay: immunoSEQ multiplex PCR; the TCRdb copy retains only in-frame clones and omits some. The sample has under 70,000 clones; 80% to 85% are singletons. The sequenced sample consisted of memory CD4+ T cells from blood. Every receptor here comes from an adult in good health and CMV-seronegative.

The CDR3 is CASSGPSDSLIVAKNIQYF. CDR3 coding DNA: TGTGCCAGCAGCGGTCCCTCCGACAGTCTTATAGTAGCCAAAAACATTCAGTACTTC. J is TRBJ2-4 and V is TRBV9, with D maybe TRBD1 (5 bases). CDR1 SGDLS and CDR2 YYNGEE come from the germline V gene. The CDR3 is 19 amino acids. V was shortened by 3 bases and J by 0 bases, with 22 bases between the two germline ends. The variable domain in full, with the rest retrieved from reference TRBV9 and TRBJ2-4, is DSGVTQTPKHLITATGQRVTLRCSPRSGDLSVYWYQQSLDQGLQFLIQYYNGEERAKGNILERFSAQQFPDLHSELNLSSLELGDSALYFCASSGPSDSLIVAKNIQYFGAGTRLSVL.

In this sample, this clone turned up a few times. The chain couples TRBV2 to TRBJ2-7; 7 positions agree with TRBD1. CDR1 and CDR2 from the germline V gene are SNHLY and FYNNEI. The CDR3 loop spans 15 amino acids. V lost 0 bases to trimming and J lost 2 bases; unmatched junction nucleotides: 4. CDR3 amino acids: CASSEAQQGPYEQYF. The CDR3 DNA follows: TGTGCCAGCAGTGAAGCGCAACAGGGGCCCTACGAGCAGTACTTC.

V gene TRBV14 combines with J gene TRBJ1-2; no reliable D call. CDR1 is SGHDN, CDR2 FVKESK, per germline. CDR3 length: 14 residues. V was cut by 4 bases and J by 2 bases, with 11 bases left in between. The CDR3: CASSPNSKNYGYTF. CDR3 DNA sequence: TGTGCCAGCAGCCCAAACAGCAAAAACTATGGCTACACCTTC. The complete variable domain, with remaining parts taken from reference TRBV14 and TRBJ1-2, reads EAGVTQFPSHSVIEKGQTVTLRCDPISGHDNLYWYRRVMGKEIKFLLHFVKESKQDESGMPNNRFLAERTGGTYSTLKVQPAELEDSGVYFCASSPNSKNYGYTFGSGTRLTVV.

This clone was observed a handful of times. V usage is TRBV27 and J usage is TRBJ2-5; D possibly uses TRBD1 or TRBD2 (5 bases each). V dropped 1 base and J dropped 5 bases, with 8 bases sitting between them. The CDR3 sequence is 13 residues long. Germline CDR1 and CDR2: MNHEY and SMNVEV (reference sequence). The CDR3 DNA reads TGTGCCAGCAGTTTATTTTGGGGGGAGACCCAGTACTTC. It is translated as CASSLFWGETQYF.

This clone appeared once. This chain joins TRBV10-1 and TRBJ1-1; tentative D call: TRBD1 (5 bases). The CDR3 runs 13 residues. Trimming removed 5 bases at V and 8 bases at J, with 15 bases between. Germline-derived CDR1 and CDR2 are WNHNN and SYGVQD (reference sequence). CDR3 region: CASSRSRDLEAFF. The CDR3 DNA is TGCGCCAGCAGTCGTTCGAGGGACCTAGAAGCTTTCTTT.

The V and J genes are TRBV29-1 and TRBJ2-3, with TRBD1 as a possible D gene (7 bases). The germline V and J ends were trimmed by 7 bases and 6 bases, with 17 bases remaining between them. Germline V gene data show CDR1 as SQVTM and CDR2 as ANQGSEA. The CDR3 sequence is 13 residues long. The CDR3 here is CSGGDSKEDTQYF. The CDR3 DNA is TGCAGCGGGGGGGACAGTAAAGAGGATACGCAGTATTTT.

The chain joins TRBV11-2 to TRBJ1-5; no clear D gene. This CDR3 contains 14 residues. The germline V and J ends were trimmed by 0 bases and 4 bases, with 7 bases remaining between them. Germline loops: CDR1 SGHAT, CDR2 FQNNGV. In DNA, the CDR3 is TGTGCCAGCAGCTTAGAGGGTTATAATCAGCCCCAGCATTTT. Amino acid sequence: CASSLEGYNQPQHF.

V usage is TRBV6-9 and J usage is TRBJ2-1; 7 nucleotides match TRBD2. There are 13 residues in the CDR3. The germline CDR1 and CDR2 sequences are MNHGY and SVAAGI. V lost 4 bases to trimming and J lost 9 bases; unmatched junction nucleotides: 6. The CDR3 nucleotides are TGTGCCAGCAGTTGGGAGGGTCGGGGTGAGCAGTTCTTC. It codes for CASSWEGRGEQFF.

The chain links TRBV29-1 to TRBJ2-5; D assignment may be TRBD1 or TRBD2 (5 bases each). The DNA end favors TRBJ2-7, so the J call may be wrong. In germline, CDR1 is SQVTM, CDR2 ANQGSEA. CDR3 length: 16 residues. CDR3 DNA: TGCAGCGTTGGGGAGTCCCTTCTTGACAGAGCCTACGAGCAGTACTTC. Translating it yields CSVGESLLDRAYEQYF.

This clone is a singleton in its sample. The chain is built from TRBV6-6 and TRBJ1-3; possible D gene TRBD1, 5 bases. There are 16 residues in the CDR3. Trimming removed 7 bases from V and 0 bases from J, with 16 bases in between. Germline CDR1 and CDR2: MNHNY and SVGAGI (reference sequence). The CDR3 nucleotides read TGTGCCAGCACCTCATGGGGCTACCCCTCTGGAAACACCATATATTTT. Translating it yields CASTSWGYPSGNTIYF.

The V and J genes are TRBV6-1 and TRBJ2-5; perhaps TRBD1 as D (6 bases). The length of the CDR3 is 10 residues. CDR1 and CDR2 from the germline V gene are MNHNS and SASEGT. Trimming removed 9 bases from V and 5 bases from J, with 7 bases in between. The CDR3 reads CASDRETQYF. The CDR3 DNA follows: TGTGCCAGTGACAGGGAGACCCAGTACTTC.

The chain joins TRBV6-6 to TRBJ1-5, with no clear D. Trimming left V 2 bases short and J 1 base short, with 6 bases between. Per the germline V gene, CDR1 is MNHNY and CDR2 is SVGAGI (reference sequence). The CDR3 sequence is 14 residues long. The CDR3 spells CASSYETSNQPQHF. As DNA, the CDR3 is TGTGCCAGCAGTTACGAAACCAGCAATCAGCCCCAGCATTTT.

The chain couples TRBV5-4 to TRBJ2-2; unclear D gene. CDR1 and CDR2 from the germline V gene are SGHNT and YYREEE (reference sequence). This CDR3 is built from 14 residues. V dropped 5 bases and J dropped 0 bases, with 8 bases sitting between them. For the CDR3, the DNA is TGTGCCAGCAGTTCGTCAGCGAACACCGGGGAGCTGTTTTTT. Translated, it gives CASSSSANTGELFF.

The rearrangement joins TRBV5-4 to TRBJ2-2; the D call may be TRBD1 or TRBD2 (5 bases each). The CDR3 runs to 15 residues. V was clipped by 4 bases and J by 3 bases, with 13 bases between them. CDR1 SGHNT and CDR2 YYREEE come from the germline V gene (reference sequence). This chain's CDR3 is CASSTGTSHTGELFF. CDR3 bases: TGTGCCAGCAGCACCGGGACCTCACACACCGGGGAGCTGTTTTTT.

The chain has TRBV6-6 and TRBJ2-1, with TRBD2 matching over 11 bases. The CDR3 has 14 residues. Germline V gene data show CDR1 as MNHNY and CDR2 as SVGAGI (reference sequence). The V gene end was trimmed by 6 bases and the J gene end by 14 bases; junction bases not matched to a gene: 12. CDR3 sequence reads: CASRFSGRDPLEFF. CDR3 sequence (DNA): TGTGCCAGCAGATTTAGCGGGAGGGACCCATTGGAGTTCTTC.

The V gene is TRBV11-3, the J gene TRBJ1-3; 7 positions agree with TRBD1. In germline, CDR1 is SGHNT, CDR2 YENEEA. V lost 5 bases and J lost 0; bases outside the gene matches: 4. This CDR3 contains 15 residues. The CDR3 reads CASSRTGVSGNTIYF. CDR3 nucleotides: TGTGCCAGCAGCAGAACAGGGGTCTCTGGAAACACCATATATTTT.

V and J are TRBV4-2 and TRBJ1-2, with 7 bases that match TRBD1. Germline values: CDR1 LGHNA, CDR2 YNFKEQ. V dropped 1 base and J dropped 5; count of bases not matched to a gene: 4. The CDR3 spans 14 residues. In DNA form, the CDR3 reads TGTGCCAGCAGCCAAGCCGGGACAGATTATGGCTACACCTTC. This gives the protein CASSQAGTDYGYTF.

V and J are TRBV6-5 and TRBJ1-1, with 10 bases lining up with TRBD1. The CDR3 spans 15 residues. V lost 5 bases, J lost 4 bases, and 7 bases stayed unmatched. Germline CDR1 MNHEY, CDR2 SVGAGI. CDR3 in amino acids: CASSMTGGGSTEAFF. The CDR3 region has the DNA TGTGCCAGCAGTATGACAGGGGGCGGTAGCACTGAAGCTTTCTTT.

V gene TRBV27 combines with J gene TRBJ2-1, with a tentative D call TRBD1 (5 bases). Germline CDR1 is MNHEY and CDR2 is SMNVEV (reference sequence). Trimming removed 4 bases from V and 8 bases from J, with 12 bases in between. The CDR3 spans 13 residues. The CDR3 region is CASSSNRIHEQFF. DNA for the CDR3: TGTGCCAGCAGTTCGAACAGGATCCATGAGCAGTTCTTC.

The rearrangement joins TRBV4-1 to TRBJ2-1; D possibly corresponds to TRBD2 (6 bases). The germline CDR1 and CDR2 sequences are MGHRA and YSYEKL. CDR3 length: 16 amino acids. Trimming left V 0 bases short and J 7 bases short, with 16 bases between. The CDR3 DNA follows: TGCGCCAGCAGCCAAGATGCGAGGGACTTTTGGAATGAGCAGTTCTTC. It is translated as CASSQDARDFWNEQFF.

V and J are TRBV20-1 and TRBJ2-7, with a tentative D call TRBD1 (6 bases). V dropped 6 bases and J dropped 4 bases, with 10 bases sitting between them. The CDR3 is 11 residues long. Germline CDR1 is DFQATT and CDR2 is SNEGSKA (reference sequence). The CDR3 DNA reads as TGCAGTGCAACACAGGGTTACGAGCAGTACTTC. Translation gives CSATQGYEQYF.

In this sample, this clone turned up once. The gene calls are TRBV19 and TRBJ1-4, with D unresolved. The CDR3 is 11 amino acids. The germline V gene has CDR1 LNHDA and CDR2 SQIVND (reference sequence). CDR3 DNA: TGTGCATGTCGCCATGGGGAAAAACTGTTTTTT. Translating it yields CACRHGEKLFF.

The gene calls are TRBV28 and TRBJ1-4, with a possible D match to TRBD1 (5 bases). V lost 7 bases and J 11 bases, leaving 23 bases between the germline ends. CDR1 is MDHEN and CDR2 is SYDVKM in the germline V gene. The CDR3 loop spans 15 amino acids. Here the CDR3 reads CASTPRGQGLRKLFF. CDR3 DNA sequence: TGTGCCAGCACCCCGAGGGGCCAGGGCCTTCGGAAACTGTTTTTT.

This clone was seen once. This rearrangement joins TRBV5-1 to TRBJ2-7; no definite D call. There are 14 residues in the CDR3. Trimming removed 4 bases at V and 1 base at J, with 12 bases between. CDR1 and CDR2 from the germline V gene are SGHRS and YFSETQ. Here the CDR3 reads CASSQLPGSYEQYF. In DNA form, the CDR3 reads TGCGCCAGCAGCCAACTACCGGGTTCCTACGAGCAGTACTTC.

The DNA of the CDR3 is TGTGCCAGCTCAACCTGGGACAGTAGGGGCACTGAAGCTTTCTTT. Translating it yields CASSTWDSRGTEAFF. The V call is TRBV18, the J call TRBJ1-1; 7 nucleotides agree with TRBD1. V was clipped by 5 bases and J by 4 bases; unmatched bases: 10. Germline-derived CDR1 and CDR2 are KGHSH and LQKENI. The CDR3 runs 15 residues.

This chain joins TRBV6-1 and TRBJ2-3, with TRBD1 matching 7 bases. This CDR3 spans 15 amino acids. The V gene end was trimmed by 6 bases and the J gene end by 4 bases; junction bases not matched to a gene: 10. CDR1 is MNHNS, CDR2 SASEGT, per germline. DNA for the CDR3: TGTGCCAGCAGGGCCCGACAGGGATTCTCAGATACGCAGTATTTT. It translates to CASRARQGFSDTQYF.

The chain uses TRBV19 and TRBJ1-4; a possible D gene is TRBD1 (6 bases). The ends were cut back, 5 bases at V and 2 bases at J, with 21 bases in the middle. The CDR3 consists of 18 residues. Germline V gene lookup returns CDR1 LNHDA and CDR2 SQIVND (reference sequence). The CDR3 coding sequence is TGTGCCAGTAGTCTCGTACAGGGAGGAGATGTCACTAATGAAAAACTGTTTTTT. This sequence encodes CASSLVQGGDVTNEKLFF.

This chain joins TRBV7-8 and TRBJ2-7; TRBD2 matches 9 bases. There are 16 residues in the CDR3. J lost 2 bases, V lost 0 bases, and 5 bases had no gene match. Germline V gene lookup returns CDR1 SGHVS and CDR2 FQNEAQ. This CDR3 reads CASSLASSGAAYEQYF. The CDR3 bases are TGTGCCAGCAGCTTAGCCTCTAGCGGGGCCGCCTACGAGCAGTACTTC.

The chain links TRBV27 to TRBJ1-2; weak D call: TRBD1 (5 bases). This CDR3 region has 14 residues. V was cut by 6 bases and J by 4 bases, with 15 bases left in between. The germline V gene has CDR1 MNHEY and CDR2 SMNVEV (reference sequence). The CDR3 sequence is CASSPGGGPYGYTF. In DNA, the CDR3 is TGTGCCAGCAGCCCCGGCGGGGGTCCCTATGGCTACACCTTC.

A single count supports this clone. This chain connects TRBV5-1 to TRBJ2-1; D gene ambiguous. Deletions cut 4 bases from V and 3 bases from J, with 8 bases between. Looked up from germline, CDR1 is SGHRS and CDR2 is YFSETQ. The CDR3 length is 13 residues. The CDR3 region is CASSPDLYNEQFF. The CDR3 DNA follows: TGCGCCAGCAGCCCGGATCTCTACAATGAGCAGTTCTTC.

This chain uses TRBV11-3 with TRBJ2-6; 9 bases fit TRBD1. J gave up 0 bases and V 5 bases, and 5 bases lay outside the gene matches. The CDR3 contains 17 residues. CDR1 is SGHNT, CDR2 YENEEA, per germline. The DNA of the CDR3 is TGTGCCAGCAGCAGCGGGACAGGGAGCTCTGGGGCCAACGTCCTGACTTTC. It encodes CASSSGTGSSGANVLTF.

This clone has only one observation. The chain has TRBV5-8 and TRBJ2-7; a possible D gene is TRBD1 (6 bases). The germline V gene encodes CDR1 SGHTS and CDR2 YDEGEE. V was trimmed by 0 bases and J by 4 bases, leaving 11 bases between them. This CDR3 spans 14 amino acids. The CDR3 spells CASSLGQARYEQYF. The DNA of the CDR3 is TGTGCCAGCAGCTTGGGACAGGCTCGGTACGAGCAGTACTTC.